Below are 17 T cell receptor beta chains sequenced from a single sample in a study of blood T cell repertoires in COVID-19. The data were produced by immunoSEQ multiplex PCR, yet TCRdb's version contains in-frame clones alone and is incomplete. The profile shows about 120,000 clones, about 70% of them singletons. Sequencing used peripheral blood. The receptors here all came from a man aged 55-75 years with acute or convalescent COVID-19.

This rearrangement joins TRBV19 to TRBJ2-3; tentatively, D is TRBD2 (5 bases). Germline V CDR1 and CDR2: LNHDA, SQIVND (reference sequence). The CDR3 totals 17 residues. The ends were cut back, 5 bases at V and 0 bases at J, with 18 bases in the middle. The CDR3 here is CASSRGREIPSTDTQYF. The CDR3 nucleotides read TGTGCCAGTAGTCGAGGAAGGGAGATCCCTAGCACAGATACGCAGTATTTT.

The gene calls are TRBV19 and TRBJ1-1; tentative D call: TRBD1 (5 bases). This CDR3 region has 14 residues. Germline V gene data show CDR1 as LNHDA and CDR2 as SQIVND (reference sequence). V shed 8 bases and J shed 4 bases, with 17 bases lying between them. CDR3 region: CASGGEGLFTEAFF. In DNA, the CDR3 is TGTGCCAGTGGAGGGGAGGGGCTTTTCACTGAAGCTTTCTTT. Looking up the rest from reference TRBV19 and TRBJ1-1 gives the full variable domain: DGGITQSPKYLFRKEGQNVTLSCEQNLNHDAMYWYRQDPGQGLRLIYYSQIVNDFQKGDIAEGYSVSREKKESFPLTVTSAQKNPTAFYLCASGGEGLFTEAFFGQGTRLTVV.

The rearrangement joins TRBV3-1 (or the pseudogene TRBV3-2) to TRBJ1-4, with 8 bases that match TRBD1. In germline, CDR1 is LGHDT, CDR2 YNNKEL (reference sequence). This CDR3 is built from 15 residues. Trimming took 2 bases from V and 5 from J; bases not matched to a gene: 4. The CDR3 loop reads CASSQRQGRNEKLFF. CDR3 nucleotide sequence: TGTGCCAGCAGCCAAAGACAGGGGAGGAATGAAAAACTGTTTTTT.

J is TRBJ2-1 and V is TRBV6-6, with a weak D call TRBD1 (5 bases). CDR1 is MNHNY, CDR2 SVGAGI, per germline (reference sequence). Trimming cost V 8 bases and J 3 bases, with 20 bases left between them. This CDR3 region has 16 residues. CDR3 protein: CASQRGEVFFYNEQFF. CDR3 nucleotide sequence: TGTGCCAGCCAAAGGGGTGAGGTGTTTTTCTACAATGAGCAGTTCTTC.

The rearrangement joins TRBV30 to TRBJ1-2; D is unresolved. Per germline, CDR1 GTSNPN and CDR2 SVGIG (reference sequence). Trimming left V 0 bases short and J 6 bases short, with 14 bases between. The CDR3 has 14 amino acids. The CDR3 DNA sequence: TGTGCCTGGAGTGTACAAGCAGGAAGGAATGGCTACACCTTC. This translates into CAWSVQAGRNGYTF. Using reference TRBV30 and TRBJ1-2 for the parts outside the CDR3, the full variable domain is SQTIHQWPATLVQPVGSPLSLECTVEGTSNPNLYWYRQAAGRGLQLLFYSVGIGQISSEVPQNLSASRPQDRQFILSSKKLLLSDSGFYLCAWSVQAGRNGYTFGSGTRLTVV.

The chain joins TRBV24-1 to TRBJ2-7; D is perhaps TRBD1 (6 bases). CDR1 and CDR2 from the germline V gene are KGHDR and SFDVKD. V dropped 10 bases and J dropped 7 bases, with 16 bases sitting between them. The CDR3 spans 12 residues. CDR3 sequence: CATGGPKGEQYF. Written as DNA, the CDR3 is TGTGCCACTGGGGGCCCGAAGGGGGAGCAGTACTTC.

J is TRBJ2-3 and V is TRBV9; a possible D gene is TRBD2 (6 bases). Germline values: CDR1 SGDLS, CDR2 YYNGEE. The CDR3 is 15 amino acids. Trimming removed 0 bases from V and 4 bases from J, with 12 bases in between. CDR3 sequence: CASSVGPSASDTQYF. The CDR3 DNA sequence: TGTGCCAGCAGCGTAGGACCTAGCGCCTCAGATACGCAGTATTTT.

This clone has only one observation. This chain connects TRBV6-6 to TRBJ2-7; D might be TRBD1 (6 bases). The V end lost 4 bases, the J end lost 0 bases, and 16 bases lay between the germline ends. This CDR3 region has 16 residues. Germline CDR1 is MNHNY and CDR2 is SVGAGI (reference sequence). The CDR3 DNA follows: TGTGCCAGCAGTTCCGGCGGACAGCTAAGCTCCTACGAGCAGTACTTC. Encoded protein: CASSSGGQLSSYEQYF.

V gene TRBV7-8 combines with J gene TRBJ1-4; 9 nucleotides line up with TRBD1. V shed 5 bases, J shed 1 base, and the junction held 8 bases outside the gene matches. Germline V gives CDR1 SGHVS, CDR2 FQNEAQ. This CDR3 contains 17 residues. In DNA, the CDR3 is TGTGCCAGCAGCGCCCTGGGGACAGGGAAAACTAATGAAAAACTGTTTTTT. Translation gives CASSALGTGKTNEKLFF.

The genes are TRBV30 and TRBJ1-2; 7 bases fit TRBD1. The CDR3 is made up of 14 amino acids. CDR1 is GTSNPN, CDR2 SVGIG, per germline (reference sequence). V was pared by 5 bases and J by 0 bases, with 6 bases of the junction left unmatched. CDR3 DNA sequence: TGTGCCTGGGCCGGTCAGGGGGCTAACTATGGCTACACCTTC. Its translation: CAWAGQGANYGYTF.

The chain carries TRBV6-2 or TRBV6-3 and TRBJ2-2; TRBD1 is a possible D gene (6 bases). The CDR3 runs to 15 residues. V lost 2 bases, J lost 3 bases, and 10 bases lay in between. Germline CDR1 reads MNHEY; CDR2 reads SVGEGT. In DNA, the CDR3 is TGTGCCAGCAGTTACCCAGGGGTTGACACCGGGGAGCTGTTTTTT. Its protein product is CASSYPGVDTGELFF.

V and J are TRBV19 and TRBJ1-6; 7 bases line up with TRBD1. The CDR3 has 15 amino acids. Germline-derived CDR1 and CDR2 are LNHDA and SQIVND (reference sequence). V lost 9 bases to trimming and J lost 0 bases; unmatched junction nucleotides: 5. The CDR3 here is CASNGDSSYNSPLHF. The CDR3 bases are TGTGCCAGCAATGGGGACAGCTCCTATAATTCACCCCTCCACTTT.

This clone was seen once. The CDR3: CSGAGQGRGVYNEQFF. CDR3 coding DNA: TGCAGCGGGGCGGGACAGGGAAGAGGTGTCTACAATGAGCAGTTCTTC. This chain connects TRBV29-1 to TRBJ2-1; 9 positions match TRBD1. This CDR3 has 16 residues. Germline V CDR1 and CDR2: SQVTM, ANQGSEA. Germline trimming cut 7 bases from V and 3 bases from J; bases unmatched to any gene: 13.

This clone appeared a single time. The chain recombines TRBV27 with TRBJ1-5; 8 positions agree with TRBD1. The CDR3 length is 16 residues. Germline CDR1 MNHEY, CDR2 SMNVEV (reference sequence). V lost 10 bases, J lost 1 base, and 12 bases stayed unmatched. CDR3 DNA sequence: TGTGCCACCCACATCCACCAGGGGGCGAGCAATCAGCCCCAGCATTTT. Translated: CATHIHQGASNQPQHF.

The chain employs TRBV7-6 and TRBJ2-2; 9 bases are shared with TRBD2. V lost 5 bases to trimming and J lost 3 bases; unmatched junction nucleotides: 19. The germline V gene has CDR1 SGHVS and CDR2 FNYEAQ. CDR3 length equals 20 residues. The DNA for the CDR3 is TGTGCCAGCAGCCCTCCTCGTAGCGGGGGCCACATTTGGGACACCGGGGAGCTGTTTTTT. Protein sequence: CASSPPRSGGHIWDTGELFF. Looking up the rest from reference TRBV7-6 and TRBJ2-2 gives the full variable domain: GAGVSQSPRYKVTKRGQDVALRCDPISGHVSLYWYRQALGQGPEFLTYFNYEAQQDKSGLPNDRFSAERPEGSISTLTIQRTEQRDSAMYRCASSPPRSGGHIWDTGELFFGEGSRLTVL.

Concerning this clone: This sample also contains other DNA sequences that code for the same CDR3. The V and J genes are TRBV24-1 and TRBJ1-1, with 7 bases matching TRBD1. Per germline, CDR1 KGHDR and CDR2 SFDVKD. The CDR3 spans 15 residues. With V trimmed by 4 bases and J by 4 bases, 8 bases remained unmatched. The CDR3 nucleotides read TGTGCCACCAGTGACCCTCGGACAGGAGGCACTGAAGCTTTCTTT. Amino acid sequence: CATSDPRTGGTEAFF.

The CDR3 is CASSPFGSNTEAFF. CDR3 DNA sequence: TGTGCCAGCAGCCCATTCGGGTCTAACACTGAAGCTTTCTTT. V is TRBV13 and J is TRBJ1-1, with D unresolved. The CDR3 is 14 amino acids. Germline V gene sequence: CDR1 PRHDT, CDR2 FYEKMQ (reference sequence). V shed 5 bases and J shed 2 bases, with 12 bases lying between them.